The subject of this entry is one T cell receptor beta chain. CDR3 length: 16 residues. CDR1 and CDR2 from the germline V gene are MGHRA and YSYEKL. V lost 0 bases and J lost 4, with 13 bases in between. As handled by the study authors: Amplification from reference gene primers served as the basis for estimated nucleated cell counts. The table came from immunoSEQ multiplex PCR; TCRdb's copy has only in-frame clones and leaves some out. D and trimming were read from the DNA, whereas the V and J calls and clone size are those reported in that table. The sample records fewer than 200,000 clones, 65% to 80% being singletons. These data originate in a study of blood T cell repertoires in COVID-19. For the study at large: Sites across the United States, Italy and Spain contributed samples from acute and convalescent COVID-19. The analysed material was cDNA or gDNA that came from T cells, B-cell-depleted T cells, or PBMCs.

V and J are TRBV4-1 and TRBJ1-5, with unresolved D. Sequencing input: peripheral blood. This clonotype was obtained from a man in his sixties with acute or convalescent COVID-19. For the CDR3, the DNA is TGCGCCAGCAGCCAAGAGGTCGGAGCGTTGAATCAGCCCCAGCATTTT. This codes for CASSQEVGALNQPQHF.